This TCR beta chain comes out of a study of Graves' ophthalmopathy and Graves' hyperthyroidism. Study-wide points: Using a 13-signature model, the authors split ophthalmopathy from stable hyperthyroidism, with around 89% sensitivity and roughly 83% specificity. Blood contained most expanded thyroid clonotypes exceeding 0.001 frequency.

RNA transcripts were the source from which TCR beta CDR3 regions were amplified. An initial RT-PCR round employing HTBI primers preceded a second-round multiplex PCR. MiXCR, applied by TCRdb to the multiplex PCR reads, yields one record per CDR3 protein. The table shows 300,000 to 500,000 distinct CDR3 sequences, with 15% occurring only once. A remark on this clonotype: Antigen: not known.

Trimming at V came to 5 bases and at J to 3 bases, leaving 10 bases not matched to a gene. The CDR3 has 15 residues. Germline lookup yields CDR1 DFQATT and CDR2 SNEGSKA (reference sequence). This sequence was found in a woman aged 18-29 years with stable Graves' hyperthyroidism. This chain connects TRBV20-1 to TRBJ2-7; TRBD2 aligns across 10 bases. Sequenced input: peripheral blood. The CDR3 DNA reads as TGCAGTGCTTTCGAGCGGGGGGGCCTCCTCTACGAGCAGTACTTC. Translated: CSAFERGGLLYEQYF.